This TCR beta chain was sequenced during a study of blood T cell repertoires in COVID-19. Background on the study: Sites in the United States, Italy and Spain provided acute and convalescent COVID-19 samples. PBMCs, B-cell-depleted T cells, or T cells were the source of the cDNA or gDNA that made up the material.

V lost 6 bases, J lost 7 bases, and 4 bases lay in between. The length of the CDR3 is 10 residues. Per the germline V gene, CDR1 is MDHEN and CDR2 is SYDVKM. Authors' processing steps: The assay estimated nucleated cells by amplifying reference gene primers. Libraries were prepared by immunoSEQ multiplex PCR; TCRdb keeps only in-frame clonotypes and omits some of them. Clone size and V and J calls were adopted from that table, with D and trimming inferred from the DNA. The sample consists of some 150,000 clones, around 89% of them appearing once. This rearrangement joins TRBV28 to TRBJ2-1, with no clear D. This clonotype was obtained from an older woman with active COVID-19. The sample comprised peripheral blood. The CDR3 is CASSMNEQFF. The CDR3 DNA reads TGTGCCAGCAGCATGAATGAGCAGTTCTTC.